The source of this TCR beta chain is a study of cytomegalovirus exposure and HLA in healthy donors. As for the study in general: The platform used for the approximately 120 validation repertoires matched that of the approximately 710 first-cohort repertoires, a later analysis reported.

The assay was immunoSEQ multiplex PCR, and TCRdb's table has in-frame clones only and misses some. Of some 150,000 clones listed, 70% to 90% are singletons. Study-level results: CMV antigen specificity of a few CMV-associated chains was confirmed in vitro. Per published reports, the classifier diagnosed cytomegalovirus status with high specificity and sensitivity.

This clone was detected only once. Its antigen remains unidentified. Germline V gene data show CDR1 as SGHDT and CDR2 as YYEEEE. The CDR3 totals 12 residues. Unmatched junction bases numbered 2, after V lost 4 bases and J lost 4 bases. Among the 110 or so subjects of the validation cohort, separate from the 666-subject first cohort, were the donors. This receptor was obtained from a man between 18 and 29 years old in good health and CMV-seropositive. Sequenced input: PBMCs. V is TRBV5-6 and J is TRBJ2-7; 7 nucleotides match TRBD1. DNA for the CDR3: TGTGCCAGCAGCATGACAGGGTACGAGCAGTACTTC. Protein: CASSMTGYEQYF.